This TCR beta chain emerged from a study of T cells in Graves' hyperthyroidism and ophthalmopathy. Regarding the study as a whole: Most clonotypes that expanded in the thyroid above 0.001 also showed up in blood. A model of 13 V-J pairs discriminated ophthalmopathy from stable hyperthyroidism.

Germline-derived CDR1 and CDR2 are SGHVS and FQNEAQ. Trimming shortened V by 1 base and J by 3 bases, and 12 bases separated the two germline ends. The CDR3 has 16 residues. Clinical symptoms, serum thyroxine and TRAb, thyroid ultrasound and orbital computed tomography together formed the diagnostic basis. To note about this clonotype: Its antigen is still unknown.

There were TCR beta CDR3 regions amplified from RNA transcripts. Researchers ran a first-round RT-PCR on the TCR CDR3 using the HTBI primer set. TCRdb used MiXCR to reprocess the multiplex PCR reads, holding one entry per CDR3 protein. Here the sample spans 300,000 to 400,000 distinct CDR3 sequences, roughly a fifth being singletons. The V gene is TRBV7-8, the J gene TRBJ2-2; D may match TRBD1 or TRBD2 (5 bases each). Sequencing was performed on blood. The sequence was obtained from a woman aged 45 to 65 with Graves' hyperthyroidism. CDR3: CASSLVWGSHTGELFF. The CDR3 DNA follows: TGTGCCAGCAGCTTAGTCTGGGGGTCCCACACCGGGGAGCTGTTTTTT.